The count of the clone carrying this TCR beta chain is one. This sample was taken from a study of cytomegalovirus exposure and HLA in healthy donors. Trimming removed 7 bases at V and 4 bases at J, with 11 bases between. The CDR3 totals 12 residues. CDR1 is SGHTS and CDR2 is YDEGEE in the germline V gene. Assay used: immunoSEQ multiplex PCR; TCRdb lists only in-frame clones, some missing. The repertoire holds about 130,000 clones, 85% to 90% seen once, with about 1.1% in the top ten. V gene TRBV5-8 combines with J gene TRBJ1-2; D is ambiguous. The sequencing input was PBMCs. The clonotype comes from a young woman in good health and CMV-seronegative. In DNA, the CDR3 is TGTGCCAGCTGGCCTGGAGTCTATGGCTACACCTTC. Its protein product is CASWPGVYGYTF.